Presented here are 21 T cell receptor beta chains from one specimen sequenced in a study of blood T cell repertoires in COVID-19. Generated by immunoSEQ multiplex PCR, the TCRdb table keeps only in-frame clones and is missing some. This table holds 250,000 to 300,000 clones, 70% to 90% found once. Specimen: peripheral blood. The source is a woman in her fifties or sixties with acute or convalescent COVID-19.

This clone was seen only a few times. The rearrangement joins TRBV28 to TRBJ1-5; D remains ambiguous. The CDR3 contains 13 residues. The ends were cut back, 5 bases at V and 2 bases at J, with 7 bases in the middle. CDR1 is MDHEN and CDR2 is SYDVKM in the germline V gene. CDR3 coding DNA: TGTGCCAGCAGTAGTTCAGGCAATCAGCCCCAGCATTTT. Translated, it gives CASSSSGNQPQHF.

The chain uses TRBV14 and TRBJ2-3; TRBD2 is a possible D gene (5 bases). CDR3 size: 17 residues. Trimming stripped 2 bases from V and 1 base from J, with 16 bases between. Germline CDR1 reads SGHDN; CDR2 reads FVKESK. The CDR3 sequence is CASSQRRPGFGTDTQYF. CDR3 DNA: TGTGCCAGCAGCCAAAGGCGGCCGGGGTTTGGCACAGATACGCAGTATTTT.

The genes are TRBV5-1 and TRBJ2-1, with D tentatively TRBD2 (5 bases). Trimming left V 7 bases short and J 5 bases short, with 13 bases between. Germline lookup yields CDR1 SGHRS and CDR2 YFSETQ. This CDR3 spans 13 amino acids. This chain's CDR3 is CASEGDWNNEQFF. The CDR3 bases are TGCGCCAGCGAGGGAGACTGGAACAATGAGCAGTTCTTC.

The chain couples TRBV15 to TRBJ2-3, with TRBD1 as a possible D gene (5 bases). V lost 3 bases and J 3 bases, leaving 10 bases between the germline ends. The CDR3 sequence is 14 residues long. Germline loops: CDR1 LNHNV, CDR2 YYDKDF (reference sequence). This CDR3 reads CATSSWAGTDTQYF. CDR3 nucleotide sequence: TGTGCCACCAGCAGCTGGGCAGGGACAGATACGCAGTATTTT. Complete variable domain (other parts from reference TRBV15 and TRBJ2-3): DAMVIQNPRYQVTQFGKPVTLSCSQTLNHNVMYWYQQKSSQAPKLLFHYYDKDFNNEADTPDNFQSRRPNTSFCFLDIRSPGLGDTAMYLCATSSWAGTDTQYFGPGTRLTVL.

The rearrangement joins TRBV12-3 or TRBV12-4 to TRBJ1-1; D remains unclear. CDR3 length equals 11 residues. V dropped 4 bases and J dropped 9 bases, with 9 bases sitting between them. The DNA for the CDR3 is TGTGCCAGCAGTTCCCGCGGGCAAGCTTTCTTT. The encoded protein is CASSSRGQAFF.

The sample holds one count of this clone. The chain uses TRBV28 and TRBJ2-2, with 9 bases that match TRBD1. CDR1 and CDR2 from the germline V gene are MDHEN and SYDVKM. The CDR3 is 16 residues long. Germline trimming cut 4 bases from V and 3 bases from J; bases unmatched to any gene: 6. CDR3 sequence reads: CASSWIQGADTGELFF. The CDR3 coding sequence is TGTGCCAGCAGTTGGATACAGGGGGCCGACACCGGGGAGCTGTTTTTT.

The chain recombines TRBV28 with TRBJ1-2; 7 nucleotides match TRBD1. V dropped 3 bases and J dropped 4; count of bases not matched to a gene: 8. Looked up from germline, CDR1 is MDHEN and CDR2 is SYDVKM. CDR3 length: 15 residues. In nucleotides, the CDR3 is TGTGCCAGCAGTTTCCTCCAGGGGGGCCTCTATGGCTACACCTTC. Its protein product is CASSFLQGGLYGYTF.

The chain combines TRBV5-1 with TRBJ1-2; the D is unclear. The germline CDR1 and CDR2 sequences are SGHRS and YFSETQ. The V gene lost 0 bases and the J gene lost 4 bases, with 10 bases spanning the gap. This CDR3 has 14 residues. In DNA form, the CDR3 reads TGCGCCAGCAGCTTGGACCCGGGTTCCTATGGCTACACCTTC. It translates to CASSLDPGSYGYTF. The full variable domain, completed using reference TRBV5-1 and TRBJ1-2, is KAGVTQTPRYLIKTRGQQVTLSCSPISGHRSVSWYQQTPGQGLQFLFEYFSETQRNKGNFPGRFSGRQFSNSRSEMNVSTLELGDSALYLCASSLDPGSYGYTFGSGTRLTVV.

The CDR3 sequence is CASSKSGPRSEQYF. The CDR3 coding sequence is TGTGCCAGCAGTAAATCCGGCCCCCGGAGCGAGCAGTACTTC. The V call is TRBV25-1, the J call TRBJ2-7, with D unclear. The germline V and J ends were trimmed by 5 bases and 6 bases, with 17 bases remaining between them. The CDR3 extends over 14 amino acids. In germline, CDR1 is MGHDK, CDR2 SYGVNS.

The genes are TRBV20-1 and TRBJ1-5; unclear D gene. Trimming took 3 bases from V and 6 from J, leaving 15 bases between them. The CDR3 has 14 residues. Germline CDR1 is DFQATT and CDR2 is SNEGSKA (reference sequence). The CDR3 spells CSASTSQVSQPQHF. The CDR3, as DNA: TGCAGTGCTAGTACTTCGCAGGTTAGTCAGCCCCAGCATTTT.

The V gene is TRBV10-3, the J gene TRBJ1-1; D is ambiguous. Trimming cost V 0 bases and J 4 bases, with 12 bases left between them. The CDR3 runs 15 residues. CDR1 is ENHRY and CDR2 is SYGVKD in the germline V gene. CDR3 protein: CAISESKSGTTEAFF. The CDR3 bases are TGTGCCATCAGTGAGTCGAAGTCGGGAACCACTGAAGCTTTCTTT.

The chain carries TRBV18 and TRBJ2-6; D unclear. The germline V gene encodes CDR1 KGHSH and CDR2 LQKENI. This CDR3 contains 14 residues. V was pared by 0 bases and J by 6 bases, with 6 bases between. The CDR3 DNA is TGTGCCAGCTCACCACCGCGACAGGCCAACGTCCTGACTTTC. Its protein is CASSPPRQANVLTF.

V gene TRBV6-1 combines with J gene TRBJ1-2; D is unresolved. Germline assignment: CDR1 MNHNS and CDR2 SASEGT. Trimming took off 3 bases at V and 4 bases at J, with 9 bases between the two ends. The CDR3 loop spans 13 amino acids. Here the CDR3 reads CASSEQNFYGYTF. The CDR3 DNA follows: TGTGCCAGCAGTGAGCAGAATTTCTATGGCTACACCTTC.

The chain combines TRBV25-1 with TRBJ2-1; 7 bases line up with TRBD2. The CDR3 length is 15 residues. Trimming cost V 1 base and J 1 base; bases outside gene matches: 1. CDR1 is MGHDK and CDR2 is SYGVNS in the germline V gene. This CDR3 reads CASSEWEGSYNEQFF. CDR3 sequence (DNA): TGTGCCAGCAGTGAATGGGAGGGTTCCTACAATGAGCAGTTCTTC.

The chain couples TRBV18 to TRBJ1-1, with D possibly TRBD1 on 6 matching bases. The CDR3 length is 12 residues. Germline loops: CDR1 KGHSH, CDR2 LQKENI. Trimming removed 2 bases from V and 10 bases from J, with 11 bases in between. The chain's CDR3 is CASSPGPGVAFF. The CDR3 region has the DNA TGTGCCAGCTCACCAGGGCCAGGGGTAGCTTTCTTT.

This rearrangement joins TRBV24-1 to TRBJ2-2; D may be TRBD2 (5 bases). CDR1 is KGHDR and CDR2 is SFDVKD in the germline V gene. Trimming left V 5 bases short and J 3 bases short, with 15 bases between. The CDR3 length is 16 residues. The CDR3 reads CATSASRTGDTGELFF. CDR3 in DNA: TGTGCCACCAGTGCCTCGAGGACCGGGGACACCGGGGAGCTGTTTTTT.

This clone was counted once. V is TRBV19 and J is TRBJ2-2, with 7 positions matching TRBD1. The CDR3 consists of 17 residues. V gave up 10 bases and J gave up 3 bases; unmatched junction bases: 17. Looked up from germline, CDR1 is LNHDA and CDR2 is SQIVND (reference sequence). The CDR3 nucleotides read TGTGCCACCAGTTTGGGGGAAGGGGGCGCACACACCGGGGAGCTGTTTTTT. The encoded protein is CATSLGEGGAHTGELFF.

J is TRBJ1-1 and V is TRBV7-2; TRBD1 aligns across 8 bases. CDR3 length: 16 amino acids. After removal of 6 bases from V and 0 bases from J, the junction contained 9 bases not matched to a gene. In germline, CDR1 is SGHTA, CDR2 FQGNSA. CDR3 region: CASRQHSGGMNTEAFF. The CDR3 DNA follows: TGTGCCAGCAGACAACACTCAGGGGGCATGAACACTGAAGCTTTCTTT.

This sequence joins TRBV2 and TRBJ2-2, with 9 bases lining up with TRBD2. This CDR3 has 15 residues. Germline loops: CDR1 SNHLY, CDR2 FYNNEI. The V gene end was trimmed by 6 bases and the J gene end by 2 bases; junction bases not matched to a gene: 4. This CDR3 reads CASSVAGANTGELFF. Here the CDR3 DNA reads TGTGCCAGCAGCGTAGCGGGGGCTAACACCGGGGAGCTGTTTTTT.

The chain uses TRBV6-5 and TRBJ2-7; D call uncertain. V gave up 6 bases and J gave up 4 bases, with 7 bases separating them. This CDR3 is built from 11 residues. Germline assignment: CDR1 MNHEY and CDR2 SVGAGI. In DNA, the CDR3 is TGTGCCAGCAGCGTCCGTTACGAGCAGTACTTC. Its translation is CASSVRYEQYF.

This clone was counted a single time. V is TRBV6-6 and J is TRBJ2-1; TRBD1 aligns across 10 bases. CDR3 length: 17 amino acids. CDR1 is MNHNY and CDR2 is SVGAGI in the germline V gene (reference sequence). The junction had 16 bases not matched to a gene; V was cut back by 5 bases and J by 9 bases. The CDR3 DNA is TGTGCCAGCAGTCGCATTAGCGGGACAGGGGATTATGGTGAGCAGTTCTTC. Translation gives CASSRISGTGDYGEQFF.